The table lists the clone carrying this T cell receptor (beta chain) with a count of one. Its antigen is unidentified. Deep level was the assay's run setting. Only in-frame clones appear in the TCRdb table, and some are missing; sequencing was by immunoSEQ multiplex PCR. In the table there are about 1.1 million clones, around 77% of which are singletons. The V end was cut by 0 bases, the J end by 5 bases, with 14 bases between. The CDR3 length is 16 residues. Germline V CDR1 and CDR2: MGHRA, YSYEKL. The source of the sample is a study of shared clonotypes between healthy human individuals. Study context: Per donor, three plates held CD4 naive cells, three held CD4 memory, two held CD8 naive and one held CD8 memory.

Findings and caveats of the study: Rarefaction exposed incomplete sorted-subset sequencing despite large depth.

The sample was memory CD4+ T cells from PBMCs. The subset: CD45RA-negative fraction. The receptor's source is a man younger than 30 in good health. Some clones in this sample may be carry-over from other donors' samples. This rearrangement joins TRBV4-1 to TRBJ2-1, with D unresolved. Written as DNA, the CDR3 is TGCGCCAGCAGCCAAGAGACGCAGCAGTACAACAATGAGCAGTTCTTC. It specifies CASSQETQQYNNEQFF.